The 23 T cell receptor beta chains below were found in one sample sequenced in a study of CD8 T cells in Susac syndrome. Reverse transcription of roughly 0.5 to 1 ug RNA was performed with random hexamers. Each CDR3 protein is one row after TCRdb ran MiXCR on the immunoSEQ multiplex PCR reads. The table has 120,000 or so distinct CDR3 sequences, 96% seen once; the top ten hold roughly 0.14%. Sequenced input: CD4+ T cells from PBMCs. These receptors all stem from a human donor with Susac syndrome.

This sequence joins TRBV7-2 and TRBJ2-5, with TRBD1 matching 9 bases. Germline lookup yields CDR1 SGHTA and CDR2 FQGNSA. V lost 5 bases to trimming and J lost 6 bases; unmatched junction nucleotides: 4. The CDR3 spans 13 residues. CDR3 in amino acids: CASSPGQGQTQYF. The DNA for the CDR3 is TGTGCCAGCAGCCCGGGACAGGGACAGACCCAGTACTTC.

The chain couples TRBV6-2 or TRBV6-3 to TRBJ2-5; no reliable D call. The CDR3 consists of 12 residues. Germline assignment: CDR1 MNHEY and CDR2 SVGEGT. V was cut by 4 bases and J by 5 bases, with 8 bases left in between. Here the CDR3 reads CASSSPLETQYF. The CDR3 bases are TGTGCCAGCAGTTCCCCTCTTGAGACCCAGTACTTC.

The chain couples TRBV28 to TRBJ2-7; D tentatively fits TRBD1 or TRBD2 (5 bases each). The CDR3 loop spans 13 amino acids. Trimming removed 7 bases from V and 3 bases from J, with 13 bases in between. CDR1 and CDR2 from the germline V gene are MDHEN and SYDVKM. The CDR3 region has the DNA TGTGCCAGCAAGGGACCCAGCTACTACGAGCAGTACTTC. Encoded protein: CASKGPSYYEQYF.

The gene calls are TRBV6-5 and TRBJ1-2; D is perhaps TRBD1 (5 bases). Trimming stripped 6 bases from V and 7 bases from J, with 18 bases between. The germline CDR1 and CDR2 sequences are MNHEY and SVGAGI. This CDR3 region has 14 residues. The CDR3 loop reads CASSPTTAPGGYTF. CDR3 nucleotide sequence: TGTGCCAGCAGCCCCACGACAGCCCCGGGTGGCTACACCTTC.

This clonotype was seen only a few times. This chain links TRBV11-2 with TRBJ2-5; D unresolved. In germline, CDR1 is SGHAT, CDR2 FQNNGV. Trimming stripped 1 base from V and 4 bases from J, with 4 bases between. The CDR3 length is 12 residues. CDR3 amino acids: CASSLGAETQYF. The CDR3 bases are TGTGCCAGCAGCTTAGGGGCAGAGACCCAGTACTTC.

The gene calls are TRBV29-1 and TRBJ2-3, with 8 positions matching TRBD1. CDR1 and CDR2 from the germline V gene are SQVTM and ANQGSEA. This CDR3 spans 16 amino acids. With 3 bases clipped from V and 2 bases from J, the junction kept 10 bases outside the gene matches. This CDR3 is CSVEVRRGPSTDTQYF. The CDR3 bases are TGCAGCGTTGAGGTCCGCAGGGGGCCTTCCACAGATACGCAGTATTTT.

This chain links TRBV27 with TRBJ2-1; D may be TRBD2 (9 bases). V was trimmed by 3 bases and J by 7 bases, leaving 25 bases between them. This CDR3 has 18 residues. Germline V gene data show CDR1 as MNHEY and CDR2 as SMNVEV (reference sequence). CDR3 region: CASSFGRGRASGRNEQFF. Written as DNA, the CDR3 is TGTGCCAGCAGTTTCGGCAGGGGGCGAGCCAGCGGGAGGAATGAGCAGTTCTTC.

The J gene is TRBJ2-2, the V gene TRBV4-3, with D perhaps matching TRBD1 (5 bases). Germline CDR1 is LGHNA and CDR2 is YSLEER. The CDR3 spans 15 residues. V gave up 0 bases and J gave up 5 bases, with 10 bases separating them. The CDR3 DNA sequence: TGCGCCAGCAGCCAAGAGACAGTGTCTACCGGGGAGCTGTTTTTT. This translates into CASSQETVSTGELFF.

This chain links TRBV3-1 with TRBJ2-5; 12 bases are shared with TRBD2. Losses at the gene ends were 5 bases for V and 1 base for J; bases not matched to a gene: 2. Germline loops: CDR1 LGHDT, CDR2 YNNKEL (reference sequence). This CDR3 spans 15 amino acids. CDR3 amino acids: CASSSSGRGQETQYF. CDR3 nucleotide sequence: TGTGCCAGCAGCTCTAGCGGGAGGGGCCAAGAGACCCAGTACTTC.

V is TRBV12-3 or TRBV12-4 and J is TRBJ2-5, with 7 bases aligning to TRBD2. There are 13 residues in the CDR3. V gave up 4 bases and J gave up 8 bases; unmatched junction bases: 7. Here the CDR3 DNA reads TGTGCCAGCAGTTCGGGGGGTGGGCGAACCCAGTACTTC. Protein: CASSSGGGRTQYF.

The V call is TRBV10-3, the J call TRBJ2-4, with 8 bases identical to TRBD1. From germline, CDR1 is ENHRY and CDR2 SYGVKD. The CDR3 contains 14 residues. V lost 1 base, J lost 12 bases, and 8 bases stayed unmatched. The CDR3 sequence is CAISEFYGQGAQYF. The DNA of the CDR3 is TGTGCCATCAGTGAGTTCTACGGACAGGGAGCTCAGTACTTC.

This clonotype has only one observation. The chain has TRBV24-1 and TRBJ2-1, with 12 bases aligning to TRBD2. CDR3 length: 12 residues. The junction had 5 bases not matched to a gene; V was cut back by 9 bases and J by 12 bases. The V gene's germline CDR1 is KGHDR and CDR2 SFDVKD. CDR3 region: CATASGRAGQFF. The CDR3 DNA is TGTGCCACCGCTAGCGGGAGGGCCGGGCAGTTCTTC.

The rearrangement links TRBV9 to TRBJ2-3; D unresolved. Trimming took off 0 bases at V and 1 base at J, with 9 bases between the two ends. The CDR3 totals 15 residues. Germline values: CDR1 SGDLS, CDR2 YYNGEE. The CDR3 sequence is CASSVGNGRTDTQYF. CDR3 DNA: TGTGCCAGCAGCGTAGGCAACGGCCGCACAGATACGCAGTATTTT.

V and J are TRBV9 and TRBJ2-2, with no clear D. Germline CDR1 SGDLS, CDR2 YYNGEE. V lost 1 base and J lost 6, with 7 bases in between. The CDR3 has 13 amino acids. CDR3 loop: CASSVSAAGELFF. The CDR3 DNA is TGTGCCAGCAGCGTAAGTGCGGCCGGGGAGCTGTTTTTT.

The V and J genes are TRBV5-1 and TRBJ2-1; 13 bases match TRBD2. The CDR3 covers 17 residues. Unmatched junction bases numbered 6, after V lost 3 bases and J lost 3 bases. From germline, CDR1 is SGHRS and CDR2 YFSETQ. This CDR3 is CASSYGTSGAFYNEQFF. The CDR3 region has the DNA TGCGCCAGCAGCTACGGGACTAGCGGGGCTTTCTACAATGAGCAGTTCTTC. The variable domain in full, with the rest retrieved from reference TRBV5-1 and TRBJ2-1, is KAGVTQTPRYLIKTRGQQVTLSCSPISGHRSVSWYQQTPGQGLQFLFEYFSETQRNKGNFPGRFSGRQFSNSRSEMNVSTLELGDSALYLCASSYGTSGAFYNEQFFGPGTRLTVL.

The chain has TRBV2 and TRBJ2-5; unclear D gene. The length of the CDR3 is 12 residues. Trimming removed 4 bases from V and 5 bases from J, with 8 bases in between. Germline CDR1 and CDR2: SNHLY and FYNNEI. The CDR3 nucleotides read TGTGCCAGCAGTGGTCGTACCGAGACCCAGTACTTC. As protein: CASSGRTETQYF.

The chain couples TRBV27 to TRBJ1-2; 7 nucleotides align to TRBD1. V trimming: 9 bases; J trimming: 3 bases; junction bases outside the gene matches: 7. This CDR3 is 13 amino acids long. Per germline, CDR1 MNHEY and CDR2 SMNVEV (reference sequence). This CDR3 is CASATGSDYGYTF. The CDR3 DNA sequence: TGTGCCAGTGCGACAGGGAGCGACTATGGCTACACCTTC.

The chain recombines TRBV20-1 with TRBJ2-1; D remains unclear. Germline loops: CDR1 DFQATT, CDR2 SNEGSKA (reference sequence). Trimming stripped 3 bases from V and 4 bases from J, with 13 bases between. The CDR3 has 14 residues. The CDR3 loop is CSASRITKYNEQFF. DNA of the CDR3: TGCAGTGCTAGTCGGATTACAAAGTACAATGAGCAGTTCTTC.

V and J are TRBV7-2 and TRBJ1-5; tentative D call: TRBD1 (5 bases). This CDR3 spans 11 amino acids. Trimming removed 1 base from V and 12 bases from J, with 7 bases in between. CDR1 is SGHTA and CDR2 is FQGNSA in the germline V gene. The CDR3 DNA is TGTGCCAGCAGCTTAGGGGGCCTCCAGCATTTT. Its translation: CASSLGGLQHF. Looking up the rest from reference TRBV7-2 and TRBJ1-5 gives the full variable domain: GAGVSQSPSNKVTEKGKDVELRCDPISGHTALYWYRQSLGQGLEFLIYFQGNSAPDKSGLPSDRFSAERTGGSVSTLTIQRTQQEDSAVYLCASSLGGLQHFGDGTRLSIL.

V gene TRBV12-3 or TRBV12-4 combines with J gene TRBJ2-1, with 8 bases identical to TRBD2. This CDR3 region has 12 residues. J lost 16 bases, V lost 1 base, and 6 bases had no gene match. The CDR3 protein is CASSLVGLASFF. The CDR3 nucleotides are TGTGCCAGCAGTTTAGTTGGACTAGCCAGCTTCTTC.

This chain joins TRBV12-3 or TRBV12-4 and TRBJ2-2; the D gene could be TRBD1 or TRBD2 (5 bases each). The CDR3 covers 17 residues. Trimming removed 3 bases at V and 5 bases at J, with 19 bases between. CDR3 region: CASSFSAQTGRTGELFF. CDR3 DNA sequence: TGTGCCAGCAGTTTCTCGGCCCAAACGGGGCGTACCGGGGAGCTGTTTTTT.

The CDR3 DNA is TGTGCCACCAGCAGAGGCGGGTATAATTCACCCCTCCACTTT. Protein sequence: CATSRGGYNSPLHF. The rearrangement uses TRBV15 and TRBJ1-6; D uncertain. CDR1 is LNHNV, CDR2 YYDKDF, per germline (reference sequence). Trimming took off 1 base at V and 4 bases at J, with 5 bases between the two ends. The CDR3 sequence is 14 residues long. The full variable domain, completed using reference TRBV15 and TRBJ1-6, is DAMVIQNPRYQVTQFGKPVTLSCSQTLNHNVMYWYQQKSSQAPKLLFHYYDKDFNNEADTPDNFQSRRPNTSFCFLDIRSPGLGDTAMYLCATSRGGYNSPLHFGNGTRLTVT.

The chain uses TRBV6-2 or TRBV6-3 and TRBJ2-7, with 7 bases that match TRBD2. This CDR3 region has 14 residues. Germline V gene sequence: CDR1 MNHEY, CDR2 SVGEGT. V lost 6 bases to trimming and J lost 6 bases; unmatched junction nucleotides: 11. CDR3 coding DNA: TGTGCCAGCAGACCCGGGACTACCCTCGGCGAGCAGTACTTC. Protein: CASRPGTTLGEQYF.